The 18 T cell receptor beta chains below were found in one sample sequenced in a study of blood T cell repertoires in COVID-19. TCRdb keeps only in-frame clones here, not all; method: immunoSEQ multiplex PCR. In the table there are approximately 270,000 clones, roughly 89% of which are singletons. Sequencing was performed on PBMCs or T cells enriched from blood (not recorded which). These receptors all come from a woman aged 60 to 75 who had recovered from COVID-19.

This clone was counted only a few times. The chain has TRBV5-8 and TRBJ1-1; D ambiguous. The CDR3 spans 12 residues. V dropped 4 bases and J dropped 5 bases, with 9 bases sitting between them. Germline lookup yields CDR1 SGHTS and CDR2 YDEGEE. The DNA of the CDR3 is TGTGCCAGCAGCCAAACTTGGACTGAAGCTTTCTTT. Translating it yields CASSQTWTEAFF.

The chain is built from TRBV27 and TRBJ2-2; 15 nucleotides agree with TRBD2. Germline-derived CDR1 and CDR2 are MNHEY and SMNVEV (reference sequence). This CDR3 spans 19 amino acids. V dropped 6 bases and J dropped 6; count of bases not matched to a gene: 14. The CDR3 region is CASSQPGLAGGPPAGELFF. The CDR3 DNA follows: TGTGCCAGCAGCCAACCGGGACTAGCGGGGGGTCCCCCCGCCGGGGAGCTGTTTTTT.

V gene TRBV5-1 combines with J gene TRBJ2-1; 11 bases match TRBD2. The CDR3 is 16 amino acids. The junction had 9 bases not matched to a gene; V was cut back by 4 bases and J by 6 bases. Germline V gene lookup returns CDR1 SGHRS and CDR2 YFSETQ. In nucleotides, the CDR3 is TGCGCCAGCAGCGCGACCGGGACTAGCGGATCCAATGAGCAGTTCTTC. It yields the protein CASSATGTSGSNEQFF.

This chain connects TRBV11-3 to TRBJ2-7, with TRBD2 matching 11 bases. The CDR3 covers 20 residues. J lost 5 bases, V lost 5 bases, and 23 bases had no gene match. The germline gives CDR1 SGHNT, CDR2 YENEEA. The CDR3 sequence is CASSARLLSGTSGRLDEQYF. CDR3 DNA: TGTGCCAGCAGCGCACGACTGTTAAGTGGGACTAGCGGCCGGTTGGACGAGCAGTACTTC.

V is TRBV5-6 and J is TRBJ1-1; D is perhaps TRBD1 (5 bases). This CDR3 spans 14 amino acids. Germline loops: CDR1 SGHDT, CDR2 YYEEEE. Trimming took off 4 bases at V and 5 bases at J, with 15 bases between the two ends. The DNA for the CDR3 is TGTGCCAGCAGCCTTTCCCCAGGGTCAACTGAAGCTTTCTTT. Translating gives CASSLSPGSTEAFF.

The V and J genes are TRBV9 and TRBJ2-2; no clear D. Germline lookup yields CDR1 SGDLS and CDR2 YYNGEE. The V gene lost 7 bases and the J gene lost 1 base, with 11 bases spanning the gap. CDR3 length: 14 residues. DNA of the CDR3: TGTGCCAGCCGGAAAGCAGGGAACACCGGGGAGCTGTTTTTT. Translation gives CASRKAGNTGELFF.

This chain links TRBV30 with TRBJ1-6, with no clear D. V was clipped by 3 bases and J by 0 bases, with 9 bases between them. Germline CDR1 is GTSNPN and CDR2 is SVGIG (reference sequence). The CDR3 spans 15 residues. The CDR3 region is CAWSFGSSYNSPLHF. The DNA of the CDR3 is TGTGCCTGGAGCTTTGGGAGCTCCTATAATTCACCCCTCCACTTT.

V and J are TRBV27 and TRBJ1-6; D is uncertain. The CDR3 loop spans 14 amino acids. V lost 6 bases and J 7 bases, leaving 13 bases between the germline ends. Germline V gene sequence: CDR1 MNHEY, CDR2 SMNVEV (reference sequence). CDR3 sequence: CASRRWAENSPLHF. In DNA form, the CDR3 reads TGTGCCAGCAGGAGATGGGCTGAGAATTCACCCCTCCACTTT.

This clone was seen only once. The gene calls are TRBV5-4 and TRBJ2-2; TRBD2 aligns across 10 bases. V trimming: 4 bases; J trimming: 2 bases; junction bases outside the gene matches: 2. The CDR3 totals 15 residues. Germline lookup yields CDR1 SGHNT and CDR2 YYREEE (reference sequence). The CDR3, as DNA: TGTGCCAGCAGCCCACTAGCGGGAAACACCGGGGAGCTGTTTTTT. The encoded protein is CASSPLAGNTGELFF.

The chain recombines TRBV27 with TRBJ2-3; TRBD2 is a possible D gene (7 bases). The CDR3 contains 16 residues. V lost 7 bases and J lost 0, with 17 bases in between. Germline values: CDR1 MNHEY, CDR2 SMNVEV (reference sequence). CDR3 nucleotides: TGTGCCAGCACGGGGTGGGGAGGGGGAAGCACAGATACGCAGTATTTT. Its translation is CASTGWGGGSTDTQYF.

The V and J genes are TRBV11-2 and TRBJ1-3, with D possibly being TRBD1 (6 bases). V shed 2 bases and J shed 6 bases, with 11 bases lying between them. The CDR3 spans 14 residues. Germline CDR1 and CDR2: SGHAT and FQNNGV. The CDR3 reads CASSLPGTINTIYF. Written as DNA, the CDR3 is TGTGCCAGCAGCTTACCCGGGACAATAAACACCATATATTTT.

This clone showed up just once. The gene calls are TRBV9 and TRBJ2-1, with TRBD1 as a possible D gene (6 bases). The CDR3 spans 14 residues. Germline V gives CDR1 SGDLS, CDR2 YYNGEE. The V and J ends lost 4 bases and 4 bases respectively, with 12 bases between them. The CDR3 DNA sequence: TGTGCCAGCAGCCCACAACAGGGTTACAATGAGCAGTTCTTC. This translates into CASSPQQGYNEQFF.

The rearrangement uses TRBV19 and TRBJ1-2, with D perhaps TRBD1 (6 bases). The germline V and J ends were trimmed by 5 bases and 2 bases, with 15 bases remaining between them. The CDR3 totals 15 residues. Looked up from germline, CDR1 is LNHDA and CDR2 is SQIVND (reference sequence). The CDR3 DNA follows: TGTGCCAGTAGTCCCCACCGGGACACGAACTATGGCTACACCTTC. Translated: CASSPHRDTNYGYTF.

This chain links TRBV7-9 with TRBJ2-1, with D possibly TRBD2 on 5 matching bases. The CDR3 has 15 residues. Trimming left V 4 bases short and J 0 bases short, with 10 bases between. The V gene's germline CDR1 is SEHNR and CDR2 FQNEAQ (reference sequence). CDR3 sequence: CASSYGKSSYNEQFF. The CDR3, as DNA: TGTGCCAGCAGCTACGGGAAAAGCTCCTACAATGAGCAGTTCTTC. Together with reference TRBV7-9 and TRBJ2-1, the CDR3 gives the full variable domain: DTGVSQNPRHKITKRGQNVTFRCDPISEHNRLYWYRQTLGQGPEFLTYFQNEAQLEKSRLLSDRFSAERPKGSFSTLEIQRTEQGDSAMYLCASSYGKSSYNEQFFGPGTRLTVL.

The rearrangement links TRBV19 to TRBJ1-2; possibly TRBD1 for D (6 bases). The V gene's germline CDR1 is LNHDA and CDR2 SQIVND (reference sequence). The CDR3 is 14 amino acids. Trimming removed 4 bases from V and 8 bases from J, with 17 bases in between. CDR3 sequence: CASSNLDTGLGYTF. In DNA form, the CDR3 reads TGTGCCAGTAGTAACCTAGACACAGGGTTGGGCTACACCTTC.

V usage is TRBV28 and J usage is TRBJ2-1; no clear D. Germline V CDR1 and CDR2: MDHEN, SYDVKM. V lost 8 bases and J 10 bases, leaving 12 bases between the germline ends. The CDR3 has 11 residues. The CDR3 nucleotides read TGTGCCAGCCTTTCGTCTCGGGAGCAGTTCTTC. Its translation is CASLSSREQFF.

The chain couples TRBV12-3 or TRBV12-4 to TRBJ2-7, with TRBD1 matching over 9 bases. The junction had 7 bases not matched to a gene; V was cut back by 6 bases and J by 7 bases. The CDR3 runs 13 residues. The CDR3 sequence: CASSPQGAWEQYF. For the CDR3, the DNA is TGTGCCAGCAGCCCACAGGGGGCTTGGGAGCAGTACTTC.

V usage is TRBV7-2 and J usage is TRBJ1-5, with 7 nucleotides matching TRBD1. This CDR3 spans 15 amino acids. V shed 1 base and J 6 bases; nucleotides not matched to a gene: 6. CDR1 and CDR2 from the germline V gene are SGHTA and FQGNSA. Here the CDR3 DNA reads TGTGCCAGCAGCTTAGTCTCGGCAGGGGGTCAGCCCCAGCATTTT. Amino acids: CASSLVSAGGQPQHF.